The entry below describes one T cell receptor (beta chain). The target antigen is unknown. The sample holds other DNA sequences that translate to the same CDR3. Data came from immunoSEQ multiplex PCR; TCRdb stores just in-frame clones and leaves some out. The sample has roughly 2,500,000 clones, 80% to 95% seen once; the top ten hold around 0.37%. Within Nashville, Tennessee resided all donors, each a Caucasian adult. The authors divided CD4+ cells into CD45RA+ naive and CD45RA-negative memory subsets. The data are from a study of shared clonotypes between healthy human individuals. Findings and limits, study-wide: Generally, naive subsets (rather than memory subsets) showed larger estimated richness. It was the non-shared clonotypes that had lower generation probabilities than clonotypes shared by all four donors.

Germline V gives CDR1 SEHNR, CDR2 FQNEAQ (reference sequence). The V end was cut by 3 bases, the J end by 5 bases, with 10 bases between. The length of the CDR3 is 13 residues. This sequence was found in a man aged 18 to 30 in good health. Some clones in this sample may be carry-over from other donors' samples. Sequenced material: naive CD4+ T cells from PBMCs. Subset given: CD45RA+ positively selected. The chain couples TRBV7-9 to TRBJ1-1; D unclear. The CDR3 sequence: CASSFGGSTEAFF. DNA for the CDR3: TGTGCCAGCAGCTTTGGAGGTTCGACTGAAGCTTTCTTT.